This T cell receptor beta chain originates from a study of CD8 T cells in ankylosing spondylitis. Study results and caveats: Earlier literature documents some of the motif variants in reactive arthritis synovial fluid and blood. A motif in TCR beta, a set of 8 or 9 highly homologous variants, appeared characteristic of ankylosing spondylitis blood. The study looked at matched synovial fluid samples from ankylosing spondylitis patients. Disease-linked clones were reported to be significantly enriched there. As for the disease-linked clones, they showed a CD8+ phenotype and occurred at relatively low frequencies in peripheral blood.

As regards this clonotype: Antigen: not known.

This CDR3 has 14 amino acids. The V gene lost 6 bases and the J gene lost 0 bases, with 10 bases spanning the gap. Germline loops: CDR1 SNHLY, CDR2 FYNNEI. Via MiXCR, TCRdb re-called the 5' RACE reads, giving one row per CDR3 protein. The profile covers about 220,000 distinct CDR3 sequences, with over 9.5% appearing a single time and approximately 20% taken by the ten largest. The chain recombines TRBV2 with TRBJ2-3; D call uncertain. Material for sequencing was blood, either unsorted or a sorted T cell fraction (not recorded which). This TCR was recovered from a male donor with ankylosing spondylitis or in good health (not recorded which). In DNA form, the CDR3 reads TGTGCCAGCAGAGTTCAGGCTAGCACAGATACGCAGTATTTT. It specifies CASRVQASTDTQYF.